One and the same sample provided the 15 T cell receptor gamma chains below, sequenced in a study of γδ T cells in repeated Plasmodium falciparum infection. Flow sorting of PBMC yielded separate Vgamma9/Vdelta2+ and Vdelta2-negative gammadelta T cell populations for bulk repertoire analysis. TCRdb called clones anew from the multiplex PCR reads with CATT. Found here are tens of thousands of gamma-chain clones, around 3% of them singletons; the top ten hold approximately 30%. Sequencing input: gamma-delta T cells from blood. The receptors here all came from a pool of human donors (malaria-infected and uninfected, not separated).

This clone is classed as medium-sized. This CDR3 is also generated by other DNA sequences in the sample. The chain carries TRGV9 and TRGJP. Germline trimming cut 1 base from V and 4 bases from J; bases unmatched to any gene: 4. Germline CDR1 is GITISATS and CDR2 is ISYDGTV (reference sequence). The CDR3 is made up of 17 amino acids. The CDR3 region has the DNA TGTGCCTTGTGGGAGGTCCTCCAAGAGTTGGGCAAAAAAATCAAGGTATTT. As protein: CALWEVLQELGKKIKVF.

This clone was detected many times. TCRdb lists the protein of a much larger clone for this DNA, which differs at residue 3, so this is likely a read error; the protein given here is translated from the DNA itself. The rearrangement uses TRGV4 and TRGJ1 or TRGJ2. The J gene, absent from TCRdb, was called here by matching the DNA to germline. CDR1 EGSTGY and CDR2 YDSYTSSV come from the germline V gene. This CDR3 region has 11 residues. J was trimmed by 0 bases and V by 12 bases; bases with no gene match: 5. CDR3 DNA: TGTGCCGCCATGAATTATTATAAGAAACTCTTT. Its translation is CAAMNYYKKLF.

This clone was counted a few times. The protein in TCRdb stems from a much larger clone and differs at residue 6 from this DNA's translation, likely a read error; here the protein is translated from the DNA. This chain connects TRGV5 to TRGJP2. Trimming removed 3 bases from V and 0 bases from J; junction bases left unmatched: 4. Germline V CDR1 and CDR2: VINAFY, YDVSNSKD. The CDR3 length is 15 residues. The chain's CDR3 is CATWDADSSDWIKTF. CDR3 nucleotides: TGTGCCACCTGGGACGCAGATAGTAGTGATTGGATCAAGACGTTT.

Many counts were recorded for this clone. A far larger clone differs by one base, so this is likely a read error. The V gene is TRGV9, the J gene TRGJ1 or TRGJ2. CDR3 length: 13 residues. In germline, CDR1 is GITISATS, CDR2 ISYDGTV (reference sequence). V lost 2 bases, J lost 7 bases, and 8 bases stayed unmatched. DNA for the CDR3: TGTGCCTTGTGGGAGGCGCCCCTCTATAAGAAACTCTTT. Translating gives CALWEAPLYKKLF.

The sample holds many counts of this clone. This DNA's translation differs at residue 9 from TCRdb's protein, which comes from a much larger clone; a read error is likely, and the protein shown is translated from the DNA. The rearrangement joins TRGV2 to TRGJP2. The J gene, left out of TCRdb, was set here by checking the DNA against germline. Germline V gene data show CDR1 as EGSNGY and CDR2 as YDSYNSKV. The CDR3 is 14 residues long. The CDR3 DNA sequence: TGTGCCACCTGGGAGGGTAGTAGTGGTTGGATCAAGACGTTT. Translated: CATWEGSSGWIKTF.

This clone came up a few times. The TCRdb record carries a much larger clone's protein, which differs from this DNA's translation at residue 9; a read error is the likely cause, and the protein listed here is the DNA translation. The CDR3 DNA reads as TGTGCCACCTGGGAGACAAATTCCTTTTATTATAAGAAACTCTTT. It yields the protein CATWETNSFYYKKLF. This chain uses TRGV5 with TRGJ1 or TRGJ2. V lost 4 bases, J lost 3 bases, and 12 bases stayed unmatched. The CDR3 sequence is 15 residues long. Germline V CDR1 and CDR2: VINAFY, YDVSNSKD.

This clone was seen only a few times. TCRdb shows a much larger clone's protein in place of this DNA's translation, and the two differ at residue 8, likely through a read error; the protein shown is translated from the DNA. CDR3 in DNA: TGTGCCTTGTGGGAGGTCGGTAGGAAACTCTTT. This codes for CALWEVGRKLF. V usage is TRGV9 and J usage is TRGJ1 or TRGJ2. Per the germline V gene, CDR1 is GITISATS and CDR2 is ISYDGTV (reference sequence). V shed 1 base and J 12 bases; nucleotides not matched to a gene: 6. The CDR3 totals 11 residues.

As to this clone: This DNA's translation differs at residue 4 from TCRdb's protein, which comes from a much larger clone; a read error is likely, and the protein shown is translated from the DNA. The chain uses TRGV5 and TRGJ1 or TRGJ2. This CDR3 has 14 residues. In germline, CDR1 is VINAFY, CDR2 YDVSNSKD. Here the CDR3 reads CATRDRRVARKKLF. CDR3 DNA: TGTGCCACCCGGGACAGGCGAGTGGCCAGAAAGAAACTCTTT.

This clone occurred a few times. A far larger clone differs by one base, so this is likely a read error. No DNA is shown, since the ends of the CDR3 on it are uncertain; the CDR3 is the one TCRdb lists. This specimen includes other DNA sequences encoding the same CDR3. J gene calling gave no result, while the V gene is TRGV9. Including both end residues, the CDR3 is 33 amino acids long. CDR1 is GITISATS and CDR2 is ISYDGTV in the germline V gene (reference sequence). This CDR3 reads CALWEVLLIGIRNSLAVEQHWLSQVSIGRIQHF.

Comment on this clone: A much larger clonotype is one base distant, so this may be a read error. The chain recombines TRGV3 with TRGJ1 or TRGJ2. The J gene, absent from TCRdb, was called here by matching the DNA to germline. Germline loops: CDR1 VTNTFY, CDR2 YDVSTARD (reference sequence). The CDR3 is made up of 15 amino acids. CDR3 DNA sequence: TGTGCCACCTGGGACAGGCGCCCTTTGTATTATGAGAAACTCTTT. Residues: CATWDRRPLYYEKLF.

As concerns this clone: A far larger clone lies a single base away; this is likely a read error. Because the CDR3's place on the DNA is in doubt, the DNA is left out and the CDR3 is given as listed by TCRdb. No J gene call was made, and the V gene is TRGV2. The CDR3 is 28 amino acids in total, end residues counted. The germline CDR1 and CDR2 sequences are EGSNGY and YDSYNSKV. Here the CDR3 reads CATWDDRNSLAVEQHLLSQVSIGRIQHF.

This clone occurred many times. This chain links TRGV9 with TRGJ1 or TRGJ2. The CDR3 runs to 16 residues. Per germline, CDR1 GITISATS and CDR2 ISYDGTV (reference sequence). The trim removed 4 bases at V and 2 bases at J, leaving 14 bases unmatched. CDR3 bases: TGTGCCTTGTGGGACCACCGAGCCTCATATTATTATAAGAAACTCTTT. It yields the protein CALWDHRASYYYKKLF.

Regarding this clone: This likely reflects a read error, since a far larger clone is one base away. Other DNA sequences in the same sample also yield this CDR3. This chain links TRGV4 with TRGJP2. Assignment of the J gene here rests on matching the DNA to germline, because TCRdb gives none. The CDR3 spans 14 residues. CDR1 and CDR2 from the germline V gene are EGSTGY and YDSYTSSV. CDR3: CATWQKSSDWIKTF. Written as DNA, the CDR3 is TGTGCTACCTGGCAAAAGAGTAGTGATTGGATCAAGACGTTT.

This clone was recorded many times. The chain is built from TRGV8 and TRGJP. The J gene was missing in TCRdb and was found by matching the end of the DNA to germline. Germline-derived CDR1 and CDR2 are VENAVY and YDSYNSRV. V was pared by 3 bases and J by 7 bases, with 3 bases of the junction left unmatched. The CDR3 length is 15 residues. The CDR3 sequence: CATWDYELGKKIKVF. CDR3 nucleotides: TGTGCCACCTGGGATTACGAGTTGGGCAAAAAAATCAAGGTATTT.

This clone was seen ten or more times. This sequence is one base from a far larger clone and is likely a read error. The same CDR3 is also encoded by other DNA sequences in this sample. The J gene is TRGJ1 or TRGJ2, the V gene TRGV5. Germline values: CDR1 VINAFY, CDR2 YDVSNSKD. The CDR3 loop spans 11 amino acids. The DNA of the CDR3 is TGTGCCACCTGGGACGGCCCAGAGAAGCTCTTT. The encoded protein is CATWDGPEKLF.